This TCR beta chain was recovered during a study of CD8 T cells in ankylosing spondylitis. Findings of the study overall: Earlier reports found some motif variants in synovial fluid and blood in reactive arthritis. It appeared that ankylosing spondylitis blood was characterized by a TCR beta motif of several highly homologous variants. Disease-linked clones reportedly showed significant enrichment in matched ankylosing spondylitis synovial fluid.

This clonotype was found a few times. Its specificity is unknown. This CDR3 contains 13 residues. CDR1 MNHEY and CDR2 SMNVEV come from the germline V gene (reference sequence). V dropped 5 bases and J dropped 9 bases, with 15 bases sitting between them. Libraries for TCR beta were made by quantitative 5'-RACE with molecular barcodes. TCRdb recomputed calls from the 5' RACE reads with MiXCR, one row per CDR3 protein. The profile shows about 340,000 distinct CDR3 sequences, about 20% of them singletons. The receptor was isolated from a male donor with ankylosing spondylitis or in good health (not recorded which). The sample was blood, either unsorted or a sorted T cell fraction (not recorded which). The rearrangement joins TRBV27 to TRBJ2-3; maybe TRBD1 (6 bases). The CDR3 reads CASSPYKGETQYF. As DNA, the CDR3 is TGTGCCAGCAGTCCCTACAAGGGGGAGACGCAGTATTTT.